A selection of T cell receptor beta chains follows, all from one sample in a study of T-cell memory formation after mild COVID-19. TCRdb itself ran the 5' RACE reads through MiXCR, one entry per CDR3 protein. The sample includes more than 25,000 distinct CDR3 sequences, around 6.8% of them seen just once. Sequencing was done on a sample of PBMCs or a T cell subset sorted from them (not recorded which). The receptors stem from an adult woman who had mild COVID-19 (a few samples of this study predate the infection). Cell type and time point are not known. CDR3s include the opening cysteine and the closing phenylalanine or tryptophan. Each record gives: V gene, J gene, D gene, clone size, CDR3 DNA, CDR3 protein. The D gene is left open where the match is weak. A row's size may be missing; if present it is once, few, many or a size class.

TRBV24-1	TRBJ2-1	TRBD1	many	TGTGCCACCAGTGACCCCCAGGGGGATGGGGGCTCCTACAATGAGCAGTTCTTC	CATSDPQGDGGSYNEQFF
TRBV25-1	TRBJ1-4	TRBD1	many	TGTGCCAGCAGTGAATCAGCAGGGGGAAGTGAAAAACTGTTTTTT	CASSESAGGSEKLFF
TRBV25-1	TRBJ2-7	TRBD2	many	TGTGCCAGCAGTGATGGGGGGGTCCCGGGACTTTACTCCTACGAGCAGTACTTC	CASSDGGVPGLYSYEQYF
TRBV20-1	TRBJ1-5	.	many	TGCAGTGCTAGAGATATGGCTAGCGGGGTGTATAGCAATCAGCCCCAGCATTTT	CSARDMASGVYSNQPQHF
TRBV10-3	TRBJ2-7	.	many	TGTGCCATTTTTCCTCGGGACACCCACGAGCAGTACTTC	CAIFPRDTHEQYF
TRBV7-8	TRBJ2-2	TRBD2	many	TGTGCCAGCAGCTCCCCAAGTTGGAGCGGGAGTCGCCCGCCCGGGGAGCTGTTTTTT	CASSSPSWSGSRPPGELFF
TRBV7-3	TRBJ2-7	.	.	TGTGCCAGCAGCTCGACCCGGGGCAACGAGCAGTACTTC	CASSSTRGNEQYF
TRBV24-1	TRBJ2-5	TRBD1	.	TGTGCCACCAGTGACAACATAAGGGGGCAGGGAAATGAGACCCAGTACTTC	CATSDNIRGQGNETQYF
TRBV11-3	TRBJ2-1	.	many	TGTGCCAGCAGCTTCGGGGGCGGGGGTCGCCGTGAGCAGTTCTTC	CASSFGGGGRREQFF
TRBV5-1	TRBJ1-1	.	.	TGCGCCAGCAGCTTGCGGGGGGGGCACACTGAAGCTTTCTTT	CASSLRGGHTEAFF
TRBV11-2	TRBJ1-5	.	many	TGTGCCAGCAGCTTAGGGGGGGACTATCAGCCCCAGCATTTT	CASSLGGDYQPQHF
TRBV3-1	TRBJ2-7	.	many	TGTGCCAGCAGCTACAGCGGAGTCCTCTACGAGCAGTACTTC	CASSYSGVLYEQYF
TRBV9	TRBJ1-3	.	many	TGTGCCAGCAGCGTAGACAGCGAGCTCTCTGGAAACACCATATATTTT	CASSVDSELSGNTIYF
TRBV7-8	TRBJ1-5	.	many	TGTGCCAGCAGCTTAACTATGGGCGGCAGGGTGGATCAGCCCCAGCATTTT	CASSLTMGGRVDQPQHF
TRBV7-3	TRBJ2-1	.	many	TGTGCCAGCAGCCCGGGGAGGCTAGGTGGGAATGAGCAGTTCTTC	CASSPGRLGGNEQFF
TRBV5-1	TRBJ1-6	TRBD1	many	TGCGCCAGCAGTCAAAAGGGACAGGGGGGATCACCCCTCCACTTT	CASSQKGQGGSPLHF
TRBV4-1	TRBJ1-1	.	many	TGCGCCAGCAGCCCCGGACAAAACACTGAAGCTTTCTTT	CASSPGQNTEAFF
TRBV6-5	TRBJ1-5	.	many	TGTGCCAGCAGTTACTCGGAGGGGCCCCAGCATTTT	CASSYSEGPQHF
TRBV6-1	TRBJ2-5	.	medium-sized	TGTGCCAGCAGTGAAGGATGGGAGACCCAGTACTTC	CASSEGWETQYF
TRBV5-1	TRBJ2-5	.	many	TGCGCCAGCAGCCCCGGTGGCCAGGGGGAGACCCAGTACTTC	CASSPGGQGETQYF
TRBV5-1	TRBJ2-2	.	many	TGCGCCAGCAGCTTGGGGCCAGAGAACACCGGGGAGCTGTTTTTT	CASSLGPENTGELFF
TRBV2	TRBJ2-7	TRBD2	many	TGTGCCAGCAGGGAACCCCCAGCGGGGGACTCCTACGAGCAGTACTTC	CASREPPAGDSYEQYF
TRBV27	TRBJ2-3	.	many	TGTGCCAGCAGTTTAATAGGGGTCACAGGGACGGATACGCAGTATTTT	CASSLIGVTGTDTQYF
TRBV30	TRBJ2-4	.	many	TGTGCCTGGAGTGGCGGACAGCCGGTTTTAGTGGGACCCAAAAACATTCAGTACTTC	CAWSGGQPVLVGPKNIQYF
TRBV20-1	TRBJ2-1	TRBD2	medium-sized	TGCAGTGCTAGATCGGGAGGGGACGTTGAGCAGTTCTTC	CSARSGGDVEQFF
TRBV20-1	TRBJ2-7	.	few	TGCAGTGCTAGTTCCCGCACCCAATCTTACGAGCAGTACTTC	CSASSRTQSYEQYF
TRBV7-9	TRBJ2-1	.	many	TGTGCCAGCGGCACTTTTCCGCGAGATGGACACAATGAGCAGTTCTTC	CASGTFPRDGHNEQFF
TRBV29-1	TRBJ2-1	.	.	TGCAGCGCTGGGAGTAATGATGCGCAGTTCTTC	CSAGSNDAQFF
TRBV25-1	TRBJ2-3	.	.	TGTGCCAGCAGTGATTCCCATAGCGAGTCGCACTCGATCACAGATACGCAGTATTTT	CASSDSHSESHSITDTQYF
TRBV4-3	TRBJ2-7	.	many	TGCGCCAGCAGCCAAGGACCCGGGATCTACGAGCAGTACTTC	CASSQGPGIYEQYF
TRBV20-1	TRBJ1-5	TRBD1	few	TGCAGTGCTAGAGAACTGGGACAGCGCAATCAGCCCCAGCATTTT	CSARELGQRNQPQHF
TRBV12-3/TRBV12-4	TRBJ1-1	.	many	TGTGCCAGCAGTTCCAAACAGGGTGGGTTGGATGAAGCTTTCTTT	CASSSKQGGLDEAFF
TRBV30	TRBJ1-1	TRBD1	many	TGTGCCTGGGGCCCACAGGGGTTCACTGAAGCTTTCTTT	CAWGPQGFTEAFF
TRBV11-2	TRBJ2-3	.	.	TGTGCCAGCAGCGACCCAGCTAGGGGCACAGATACGCAGTATTTT	CASSDPARGTDTQYF
TRBV7-8	TRBJ2-2	.	many	TGTGCCAGCAGCTTAGCGTACTTCAGGGGGGGGACCGGGGAGCTGTTTTTT	CASSLAYFRGGTGELFF
TRBV19	TRBJ2-7	.	.	TGTGCCAGCGCAACAGGGTTAGGCTACGAGCAGTACTTC	CASATGLGYEQYF
TRBV7-3	TRBJ2-3	.	medium-sized	TGTGCCAGCAGCTCTGCCCGGTCAGATACGCAGTATTTT	CASSSARSDTQYF
TRBV24-1	TRBJ2-5	TRBD1	many	TGTGCCACCAGTGAGGGTGGGACAGGGCAAGAGACCCAGTACTTC	CATSEGGTGQETQYF
TRBV11-3	TRBJ2-6	.	.	TGTGTCAGCAGCTTGTCCAACGTCCTGACTTTC	CVSSLSNVLTF
TRBV5-1	TRBJ2-7	.	many	TGCGCCAGCAAGGGGCCTATGACCTACGAGCAGTACTTC	CASKGPMTYEQYF
TRBV28	TRBJ1-5	.	many	TGTGCCAGCAGTTTTCGGGGTCGTCATCAGCCCCAGCATTTT	CASSFRGRHQPQHF
TRBV5-6	TRBJ2-2	TRBD1	.	TGTGCCAGCAGCTTTCGTAGGGACAGCCGAGGCGGGGAGCTGTTTTTT	CASSFRRDSRGGELFF
TRBV7-8	TRBJ1-2	.	many	TGTGCCAGCAGTCGAGATGACCGAGTACTAACCTTC	CASSRDDRVLTF
TRBV3-1	TRBJ2-2	.	few	TGTGCCAGCAGCCAGAGGGAAGGCACCGGGGAGCTGTTTTTT	CASSQREGTGELFF
TRBV20-1	TRBJ1-5	.	many	TGCAGTGCTAGAGGTTCCTCTACCACAGGGAATCAGCCCCAGCATTTT	CSARGSSTTGNQPQHF
TRBV3-1	TRBJ2-7	TRBD2	many	TGTGCCAGCAGCCCCCCAGGGAGGGACGGGCAGTACTTC	CASSPPGRDGQYF
TRBV19	TRBJ2-5	.	few	TGTGCCAGTAGTAGCGGGATAGGAGAGACCCAGTACTTC	CASSSGIGETQYF
TRBV12-3/TRBV12-4	TRBJ1-5	.	many	TGTGCCAGCAGTCCGGGCGCCTGGCCCCAGCATTTT	CASSPGAWPQHF
TRBV12-3/TRBV12-4	TRBJ2-1	.	many	TGTGCCAGCAGTCTGGGGGTGTCCTACAATGAGCAGTTCTTC	CASSLGVSYNEQFF
TRBV18	TRBJ2-1	.	many	TGTGCCAGCTCACCACCGGTCGCGTTGTTTGAGCAGTTCTTC	CASSPPVALFEQFF
TRBV2	TRBJ1-6	TRBD1	many	TGTGCCAGCAGGCCACAGGGGAGCTCCTATAATTCACCCCTCCACTTT	CASRPQGSSYNSPLHF
TRBV7-9	TRBJ1-1	.	many	TGTGCCAGCAGCTTAGCGAACGGGGTCCCTGAAGCTTTCTTT	CASSLANGVPEAFF
TRBV4-1	TRBJ2-7	TRBD2	many	TGCGCCAGCAGCCGATTCGCACCGGGACTAGCGGGCCGTAGCTCCTACGAGCAGTACTTC	CASSRFAPGLAGRSSYEQYF
TRBV12-3/TRBV12-4	TRBJ2-4	.	many	TGTGCCAGCTCTCAGGGAGCTGCGGGGTACATTCAGTACTTC	CASSQGAAGYIQYF
TRBV12-3/TRBV12-4	TRBJ2-3	.	many	TGTGCCAGCAGAACCGGACTTGCCGCAGATACGCAGTATTTT	CASRTGLAADTQYF